The 10 T cell receptor beta chains given below trace back to one sample, sequenced in a study of response to subunit inactivated influenza vaccine. A single record per CDR3 protein comes from TCRdb applying MiXCR to the RT-PCR reads. Here the sample spans some 550,000 distinct CDR3 sequences, roughly 25% being singletons. The same sample was also studied in work on T cells expressing NK-cell markers. That study adds: Libraries used 5'RACE template switching adding universal primer site and UMIs.

The material was CD4+ T cells sorted from PBMCs, obtained 11 to 12 days after vaccination. These receptor sequences come from a man in his fifties or sixties who received an inactivated influenza vaccine.

In its sample, this clonotype was seen a few times. The chain recombines TRBV12-3 or TRBV12-4 with TRBJ2-2; tentative D call: TRBD1 (6 bases). The CDR3 extends over 14 amino acids. Trimming cost V 6 bases and J 4 bases, with 12 bases left between them. CDR3 in DNA: TGTGCCAGCAGGGTGGACAGTACCACCGGGGAGCTGTTTTTT. Residues: CASRVDSTTGELFF.

The V gene is TRBV7-2, the J gene TRBJ2-7; the D gene is possibly TRBD2 (5 bases). The V and J ends lost 5 bases and 2 bases respectively, with 22 bases between them. The CDR3 totals 17 residues. From germline, CDR1 is SGHTA and CDR2 FQGNSA. CDR3 nucleotide sequence: TGTGCCAGCAGCCTAAAAGACCATACTGGCGGGCCCTACGAGCAGTACTTC. Encoded protein: CASSLKDHTGGPYEQYF.

This clonotype was counted between two and nine times. This sequence joins TRBV7-9 and TRBJ2-3, with D uncertain. V gave up 5 bases and J gave up 0 bases, with 6 bases separating them. The germline V gene has CDR1 SEHNR and CDR2 FQNEAQ (reference sequence). The CDR3 consists of 13 residues. The CDR3 DNA follows: TGTGCCAGCAGCCGCCTCAGCACAGATACGCAGTATTTT. Translating it yields CASSRLSTDTQYF.

This clonotype showed up just a few times. J is TRBJ2-6 and V is TRBV11-2; D may be TRBD2 (5 bases). Deletions cut 5 bases from V and 5 bases from J, with 13 bases between. CDR1 and CDR2 from the germline V gene are SGHAT and FQNNGV. This CDR3 is 15 amino acids long. CDR3 residues: CASSRRGEWANVLTF. DNA for the CDR3: TGTGCCAGCAGCAGACGGGGAGAGTGGGCCAACGTCCTGACTTTC.

V and J are TRBV6-5 and TRBJ2-7; a weak D match, TRBD2 (5 bases). Trimming removed 2 bases at V and 0 bases at J, with 11 bases between. Germline loops: CDR1 MNHEY, CDR2 SVGAGI. CDR3 length: 15 residues. The CDR3 nucleotides are TGTGCCAGCAGTTACCACGGACTGAGCTCCTACGAGCAGTACTTC. Translation gives CASSYHGLSSYEQYF.

This clonotype was seen only a few times. CDR3 region: CASSRGQSEAFF. The CDR3 DNA reads as TGTGCCAGCAGCCGAGGACAGTCTGAAGCTTTCTTT. This chain uses TRBV7-9 with TRBJ1-1, with D maybe TRBD1 (6 bases). This CDR3 has 12 amino acids. Trimming left V 5 bases short and J 6 bases short, with 10 bases between. In germline, CDR1 is SEHNR, CDR2 FQNEAQ (reference sequence).

This clonotype was counted a few times. The rearrangement joins TRBV20-1 to TRBJ2-1; D is ambiguous. Germline assignment: CDR1 DFQATT and CDR2 SNEGSKA (reference sequence). The CDR3 spans 15 residues. V was cut by 5 bases and J by 7 bases, with 21 bases left in between. The DNA of the CDR3 is TGCAGTGCTGTTTCCTTATTAGGGATGGGGAATGAGCAGTTCTTC. It codes for CSAVSLLGMGNEQFF.

The rearrangement links TRBV6-5 to TRBJ2-3; 12 bases fit TRBD2. The CDR3 loop spans 17 amino acids. J was trimmed by 0 bases and V by 4 bases; bases with no gene match: 5. CDR1 is MNHEY, CDR2 SVGAGI, per germline. The CDR3 here is CASSSFGLAGSTDTQYF. The CDR3 DNA follows: TGTGCCAGCAGTTCCTTCGGACTAGCGGGGAGCACAGATACGCAGTATTTT.

This clonotype has only a few counts. The CDR3: CAISESLEETQYF. The CDR3 bases are TGTGCCATCAGTGAGTCCCTTGAAGAGACCCAGTACTTC. The J gene is TRBJ2-5, the V gene TRBV10-3; no definite D call. V was pared by 0 bases and J by 3 bases, with 5 bases between. Germline V gene lookup returns CDR1 ENHRY and CDR2 SYGVKD. The length of the CDR3 is 13 residues.

The chain recombines TRBV23-1 with TRBJ2-7; 12 bases are a match to TRBD2. TRBV23-1 is flagged as an ORF with uncertain function. The CDR3 runs 20 residues. V shed 6 bases and J 0 bases; nucleotides not matched to a gene: 18. The CDR3 DNA reads as TGCGCCAGCAGACGCCACGAAGCCGGGACTAGCGGGCTTAGCTCCTACGAGCAGTACTTC. As protein: CASRRHEAGTSGLSSYEQYF.